This entry describes one T cell receptor (beta chain). Germline-derived CDR1 and CDR2 are SGDLS and YYNGEE. V lost 4 bases to trimming and J lost 8 bases, with 13 bases between them. This CDR3 is 13 amino acids long. This entry is derived from a study of blood T cells in healthy people across ages. Together with a sample-barcoded 5' primer, a J-beta primer mix was included in a second PCR lasting roughly 6 to 12 cycles. Template switching added a 12-random-nucleotide identifier to every cDNA molecule. Sequencing recovered at least 3 million CDR3-containing paired-end reads from each sample. Using its own MiXCR run on the 5' RACE reads, TCRdb lists one record per CDR3 protein. The data show 1.5 million to 2 million distinct CDR3 sequences, 28% seen once. About 10 milliliters of peripheral blood were drawn from each donor into EDTA-treated tubes.

V usage is TRBV9 and J usage is TRBJ2-1; D not certain. The sequencing input was blood. The source is a woman aged 25 to 39 in good health. In DNA, the CDR3 is TGTGCCAGCAGCAAACCCAGTCCAGATGAGCAGTTCTTC. This codes for CASSKPSPDEQFF. Full variable domain (rest looked up from reference TRBV9 and TRBJ2-1): DSGVTQTPKHLITATGQRVTLRCSPRSGDLSVYWYQQSLDQGLQFLIQYYNGEERAKGNILERFSAQQFPDLHSELNLSSLELGDSALYFCASSKPSPDEQFFGPGTRLTVL.